This paragraph covers one TCR beta chain sequence. Clones were read by immunoSEQ multiplex PCR, and TCRdb kept only the in-frame ones, dropping some. The table includes under 350,000 clones, over 75% detected once. The data belong to a study of blood T cell repertoires in COVID-19. Study in general: The origin of the acute and convalescent COVID-19 samples was the United States, Italy and Spain. In each case, the material was cDNA or gDNA derived from T cells, B-cell-depleted T cells, or PBMCs.

This CDR3 is 13 amino acids long. Germline V CDR1 and CDR2: SGHRS, YFSETQ. Patients of the Seattle cohort, enrolled during active infection, were followed longitudinally. The sequenced material came from peripheral blood. This TCR was recovered from a woman aged 25 to 45 with COVID-19, enrolled during active disease. The rearrangement joins TRBV5-1 to TRBJ1-4, with D perhaps TRBD1 (5 bases). This chain's CDR3 is CATKAGPNEKLFF. The CDR3 DNA reads as TGCGCAACGAAGGCAGGGCCTAATGAAAAACTGTTTTTT.